These T cell receptor beta chains were read from a single sample in a study of tumor-infiltrating lymphocytes in glioblastoma multiforme. TCRdb analysed the multiplex PCR reads with MiXCR anew, one entry per CDR3 protein. This sample yields about 15,000 distinct CDR3 sequences, of which approximately 71% are seen a single time; 49% belongs to the top ten. Sequenced sample: brain tumor tissue. Every receptor here comes from a male donor with glioblastoma. The CDR3 runs from the conserved cysteine through the conserved F or W. Each record gives: V gene, clone size, J gene, CDR3 protein. The size entry is marked missing in some rows and otherwise reads once, few, many or a size class.

>TRBV4-1|-|TRBJ2-2
CANSQTGELFF
>TRBV21-1|-|TRBJ2-7
CASSGPGSYEQYF
>TRBV24-1|-|TRBJ1-2
CASSDAGGADYGYTF
>TRBV12-3/TRBV12-4|-|TRBJ1-1
CASTPGGQGAFLSTETFF
>TRBV11-2|-|TRBJ1-5
CASSFGRAQPQHF
>TRBV4-1|-|TRBJ1-2
CDSSQDRYRGNCGYTF
>TRBV28|-|TRBJ2-7
CASSLVQAGVGEQYF
>TRBV11-1|-|TRBJ2-5
CACSRITGGRETQYF
>TRBV29-1|-|TRBJ2-3
CSVGAGTTDTQYF
>TRBV29-1|-|TRBJ1-1
CSVEVGQGDTEAFF
>TRBV7-8|-|TRBJ2-7
CASQLGAADYEQYF
>TRBV10-3|-|TRBJ2-7
CAISESTGLTEQYF
>TRBV20-1|-|TRBJ2-5
CSARGLGLPEETQYF
>TRBV11-1|-|TRBJ2-3
CASNDRDRGTDTQYF
>TRBV28|-|TRBJ2-7
CAGTTGGVYEQYF
>TRBV5-1|once|TRBJ2-2
CARSNQNTGELFF
>TRBV29-1|-|TRBJ1-6
CSVVRDRESSLHF
>TRBV11-2|once|TRBJ1-3
CASSLSSQLSSGNTIYF
>TRBV7-3|many|TRBJ2-1
CASSTGINEQFF
>TRBV4-1|-|TRBJ1-1
CARSQDTSPAGPNTEAFF
>TRBV20-1|-|TRBJ1-2
CSARDDSNFYGYTF
>TRBV11-2|-|TRBJ2-2
CASTTSFGHGLAVNTGELFF
>TRBV20-1|-|TRBJ2-3
CSASRPGLAGGPSSTNTQYF
>TRBV5-1|-|TRBJ2-2
CASSNENTGELLF
>TRBV29-1|-|TRBJ2-5
CSVDIAGRETQCF
>TRBV5-1|medium-sized|TRBJ2-3
CASSRASDTQYF
>TRBV20-1|-|TRBJ2-3
CSAIGRTDTSTDTQYF
>TRBV11-2|-|TRBJ2-1
CASSLVRGAIMASYNEQFF
>TRBV29-1|-|TRBJ2-1
CRVEGGLAAGGQFF
>TRBV11-2|-|TRBJ2-1
CASSQPRHNEQFF
>TRBV6-2/TRBV6-3|-|TRBJ2-2
CASRTGVSNTGELFF
>TRBV5-1|-|TRBJ2-3
CTSSQDRHTDTQYF
>TRBV20-1|-|TRBJ2-7
CSAATGGHPYEQYF
>TRBV20-1|-|TRBJ2-1
CSAGDEAGLYEQFF
>TRBV5-6|few|TRBJ2-1
CASILFTGGRPQEQFF
>TRBV4-1|medium-sized|TRBJ1-2
CASSQEPGNYGYTF
>TRBV29-1|-|TRBJ2-5
CSVLGGGAGETQYF
>TRBV6-6|-|TRBJ2-6
CASRPGQPQSSGANVLTF
>TRBV20-1|-|TRBJ1-2
CSARDRETNYGYTF
>TRBV6-5|-|TRBJ2-7
CASSITGQDYEQYF
>TRBV7-9|-|TRBJ2-1
CASSLGSGTEGKFF
>TRBV6-1|-|TRBJ2-7
CASSERDTGPYYEQHF
>TRBV11-2|-|TRBJ2-1
CASSLAAGGSYNEQFF
>TRBV11-3|-|TRBJ1-1
CASSLGKLSEAFF
>TRBV2|-|TRBJ2-3
CAGSEGGSGTDTQYF
>TRBV28|many|TRBJ2-7
CASSFTAYEQYF
>TRBV11-2|-|TRBJ1-2
CASGLSSGAGYGYAF
>TRBV29-1|-|TRBJ1-2
CSVATGTLYGYTF
>TRBV24-1|many|TRBJ2-1
CATSDLRGRGPNEQFF
>TRBV6-2/TRBV6-3|-|TRBJ2-1
CASSQHHAGTGTNEQFF
>TRBV28|many|TRBJ1-1
CASSLDSPKPTEAFF